The clone carrying this TCR beta chain was counted ten times or more. The data are from a study of T cells in Graves' hyperthyroidism and ophthalmopathy. Amplification of TCR beta CDR3 regions used RNA as the template. The study used the HTBI primer set for a first-round RT-PCR of the TCR CDR3. Via MiXCR, TCRdb re-called the multiplex PCR reads, giving one row per CDR3 protein. The sample shows about 400,000 distinct CDR3 sequences, roughly 14% of them seen only once. Uncontrolled infection, other autoimmune disease, pregnancy and lactation each barred patients from inclusion. The PBMCs studied were ones that came from about 10 ml fresh peripheral blood. The CDR3 spans 16 residues. V was pared by 2 bases and J by 6 bases, with 19 bases between. In germline, CDR1 is SGHAT, CDR2 FQNNGV.

The chain has TRBV11-2 and TRBJ1-1; unclear D gene. This sequence was found in a woman in her 30s with Graves' ophthalmopathy. The sequenced material came from blood. This CDR3 is CASSLRGPPRSPEAFF. The DNA of the CDR3 is TGTGCCAGCAGCTTACGGGGTCCCCCCAGGAGCCCTGAAGCTTTCTTT. Full variable domain (rest looked up from reference TRBV11-2 and TRBJ1-1): EAGVAQSPRYKIIEKRQSVAFWCNPISGHATLYWYQQILGQGPKLLIQFQNNGVVDDSQLPKDRFSAERLKGVDSTLKIQPAKLEDSAVYLCASSLRGPPRSPEAFFGQGTRLTVV.